This T cell receptor beta chain derives from a study of T cells in Graves' hyperthyroidism and ophthalmopathy. Points from the study as a whole: Classification by a 13 V-J model distinguished ophthalmopathy from stable hyperthyroidism. Most clonotypes expanded in the thyroid (above 0.001) were also present in blood.

This clonotype was observed at least ten times. The antigen is not known. The CDR3 consists of 16 residues. Trimming cost V 2 bases and J 5 bases, with 16 bases left between them. In germline, CDR1 is SGHTA, CDR2 FQGNSA. Patients aged 18 to 65 had newly diagnosed hyperthyroidism of under 2 months' duration. From RNA transcripts, TCR beta CDR3 regions were amplified. TCR CDR3 regions were first amplified by RT-PCR with HTBI primers. TCRdb used MiXCR to reprocess the multiplex PCR reads, holding one entry per CDR3 protein. This table has about 200,000 distinct CDR3 sequences, about 17% appearing once. This clonotype originated in a man between 35 and 55 years old with Graves' hyperthyroidism. Sequencing input: blood. This rearrangement joins TRBV7-2 to TRBJ1-5; possible D gene TRBD1, 5 bases. The chain's CDR3 is CASSLFRGAGDQPQHF. The CDR3 nucleotides are TGTGCCAGCAGCTTATTCCGCGGGGCGGGCGATCAGCCCCAGCATTTT.